The 24 T cell receptor beta chains given below trace back to one sample, sequenced in a study of T cells after yellow fever vaccination. TCRdb analysed the 5' RACE reads with MiXCR anew, one entry per CDR3 protein. In the table there are 350,000 to 450,000 distinct CDR3 sequences, about 6.2% of which are singletons. The starting material was PBMCs, obtained 5 days after the yellow fever booster vaccination. The origin of the receptors is a man aged 30 to 45 who received the YFV17D yellow fever vaccine.

The table lists this clonotype with many counts. The chain carries TRBV5-1 and TRBJ2-5, with D perhaps TRBD2 (6 bases). Germline lookup yields CDR1 SGHRS and CDR2 YFSETQ. The V and J ends lost 2 bases and 10 bases respectively, with 18 bases between them. The length of the CDR3 is 14 residues. The CDR3 sequence: CASSLLRDSGDQYF. In DNA, the CDR3 is TGCGCCAGCAGCTTATTACGGGACTCCGGGGACCAGTACTTC.

This clonotype was counted ten times or more. The genes are TRBV15 and TRBJ1-4, with D perhaps matching TRBD1 (6 bases). Per the germline V gene, CDR1 is LNHNV and CDR2 is YYDKDF (reference sequence). V lost 5 bases, J lost 7 bases, and 17 bases lay in between. The CDR3 length is 15 residues. The chain's CDR3 is CATSGQQGRSEKLFF. DNA for the CDR3: TGTGCCACCAGCGGACAACAGGGAAGGAGTGAAAAACTGTTTTTT.

This clonotype has ten or more counts. The chain has TRBV10-3 and TRBJ1-1; D uncertain. V shed 3 bases and J shed 0 bases, with 11 bases lying between them. The CDR3 consists of 15 residues. Germline CDR1 is ENHRY and CDR2 is SYGVKD. The CDR3 spells CAISDTRKMNTEAFF. The CDR3 nucleotides read TGTGCCATCAGTGATACAAGGAAAATGAACACTGAAGCTTTCTTT.

The chain employs TRBV28 and TRBJ1-4; 7 bases map to TRBD1. CDR3 length: 16 residues. Germline values: CDR1 MDHEN, CDR2 SYDVKM. V lost 3 bases and J lost 1; bases outside the gene matches: 5. The CDR3 coding sequence is TGTGCCAGCAGTTTGGAGGGGGCGGTAACTAATGAAAAACTGTTTTTT. It is translated as CASSLEGAVTNEKLFF.

V is TRBV7-2 and J is TRBJ2-7; D gene uncertain. Germline V gene sequence: CDR1 SGHTA, CDR2 FQGNSA. The CDR3 runs to 14 residues. V lost 3 bases, J lost 0 bases, and 9 bases lay in between. The CDR3 loop reads CASSFQASSYEQYF. The DNA of the CDR3 is TGTGCCAGCAGCTTCCAGGCTAGCTCCTACGAGCAGTACTTC.

CDR3 in DNA: TGTGCCAGCAGCAAGACTAGCGGGAGGGCCTCCGAGACCCAGTACTTC. Its protein product is CASSKTSGRASETQYF. The chain carries TRBV7-9 and TRBJ2-5, with 14 bases aligning to TRBD2. The CDR3 extends over 16 amino acids. The germline V gene encodes CDR1 SEHNR and CDR2 FQNEAQ (reference sequence). J gave up 5 bases and V 5 bases, and 7 bases lay outside the gene matches.

This clonotype occurred a few times. The chain is built from TRBV27 and TRBJ2-2, with 14 bases identical to TRBD2. V gave up 4 bases and J gave up 6 bases; unmatched junction bases: 7. Germline loops: CDR1 MNHEY, CDR2 SMNVEV (reference sequence). This CDR3 contains 17 residues. CDR3 protein: CASSSRLAGGPAGELFF. In DNA form, the CDR3 reads TGTGCCAGCAGTTCCCGACTAGCGGGAGGGCCGGCCGGGGAGCTGTTTTTT.

This clonotype was recorded a few times. The V call is TRBV3-1, the J call TRBJ2-7; no firm D call. There are 13 residues in the CDR3. Germline lookup yields CDR1 LGHDT and CDR2 YNNKEL (reference sequence). Trimming left V 9 bases short and J 6 bases short, with 18 bases between. In nucleotides, the CDR3 is TGTGCCAGTCCCCGATGGGGTTGGGGCGAGCAGTACTTC. Translated: CASPRWGWGEQYF.

This clonotype was recorded a few times. The rearrangement joins TRBV6-2 or TRBV6-3 to TRBJ1-2, with D maybe TRBD1 (5 bases). CDR3 size: 14 residues. The V gene lost 5 bases and the J gene lost 2 bases, with 12 bases spanning the gap. The germline V gene has CDR1 MNHEY and CDR2 SVGEGT. The CDR3 sequence is CASSRPDKNYGYTF. The CDR3 region has the DNA TGTGCCAGCAGTCGCCCGGACAAAAACTATGGCTACACCTTC.

This clonotype was counted many times. The V gene is TRBV20-1, the J gene TRBJ2-7; no clear D gene. Germline lookup yields CDR1 DFQATT and CDR2 SNEGSKA (reference sequence). The CDR3 contains 12 residues. Between the trimmed V and J ends, which lost 6 bases and 0 bases, there was a span of 9 bases. The CDR3 reads CSAVTVSYEQYF. CDR3 bases: TGCAGTGCCGTCACAGTCTCCTACGAGCAGTACTTC.

The V call is TRBV28, the J call TRBJ2-1; D gene ambiguous. V was clipped by 7 bases and J by 0 bases, with 7 bases between them. Germline V gene lookup returns CDR1 MDHEN and CDR2 SYDVKM. This CDR3 has 13 amino acids. The CDR3, as DNA: TGTGCCAGCACGGAGTACTCCTACAATGAGCAGTTCTTC. Encoded protein: CASTEYSYNEQFF.

This clonotype was seen only a few times. The chain joins TRBV5-1 to TRBJ2-7, with TRBD1 matching over 7 bases. From germline, CDR1 is SGHRS and CDR2 YFSETQ. This CDR3 is 15 amino acids long. V dropped 0 bases and J dropped 3; count of bases not matched to a gene: 6. DNA of the CDR3: TGCGCCAGCAGCTTGGAAAAGGGACAGAGCTACGAGCAGTACTTC. It translates to CASSLEKGQSYEQYF.

This clonotype was detected many times. CDR3 sequence (DNA): TGCGCCAGCAGCTTGGAGGGTAACGAGCAGTACTTC. Translating gives CASSLEGNEQYF. The chain carries TRBV5-1 and TRBJ2-7; D gene ambiguous. The ends were cut back, 0 bases at V and 5 bases at J, with 6 bases in the middle. The CDR3 is 12 residues long. Per germline, CDR1 SGHRS and CDR2 YFSETQ.

This chain links TRBV5-6 with TRBJ2-1; 14 positions match TRBD2. V was pared by 4 bases and J by 9 bases, with 9 bases of the junction left unmatched. CDR1 is SGHDT and CDR2 is YYEEEE in the germline V gene. This CDR3 comprises 16 residues. CDR3 sequence reads: CASSQGLAGGRGEQFF. CDR3 bases: TGTGCCAGCAGCCAAGGACTAGCGGGAGGAAGGGGTGAGCAGTTCTTC. The variable domain in full, completed from reference TRBV5-6 and TRBJ2-1, reads DAGVTQSPTHLIKTRGQQVTLRCSPKSGHDTVSWYQQALGQGPQFIFQYYEEEERQRGNFPDRFSGHQFPNYSSELNVNALLLGDSALYLCASSQGLAGGRGEQFFGPGTRLTVL.

This clonotype was counted between two and nine times. Written as DNA, the CDR3 is TGTGCCAGCAGTCCACGAGGAGCTATTAGCACAGATACGCAGTATTTT. This encodes CASSPRGAISTDTQYF. The chain uses TRBV7-2 and TRBJ2-3; D unresolved. V lost 6 bases, J lost 0 bases, and 16 bases lay in between. Germline loops: CDR1 SGHTA, CDR2 FQGNSA. This CDR3 is built from 16 residues.

The gene calls are TRBV5-4 and TRBJ2-5; a weak D match, TRBD2 (6 bases). This CDR3 spans 13 amino acids. Germline CDR1 reads SGHNT; CDR2 reads YYREEE (reference sequence). V lost 4 bases to trimming and J lost 5 bases, with 12 bases between them. For the CDR3, the DNA is TGTGCCAGCAGCCGCCAGGAGGGGGAGACCCAGTACTTC. Protein: CASSRQEGETQYF.

This clonotype was picked up many times. V and J are TRBV28 and TRBJ2-1; D uncertain. The V gene lost 6 bases and the J gene lost 0 bases, with 15 bases spanning the gap. The CDR3 totals 16 residues. Germline CDR1 and CDR2: MDHEN and SYDVKM. The DNA of the CDR3 is TGTGCCAGCAGACCCCCTGCCGTCGTCTCCTACAATGAGCAGTTCTTC. Encoded protein: CASRPPAVVSYNEQFF. Supplemented by reference TRBV28 and TRBJ2-1, the full variable domain reads DVKVTQSSRYLVKRTGEKVFLECVQDMDHENMFWYRQDPGLGLRLIYFSYDVKMKEKGDIPEGYSVSREKKERFSLILESASTNQTSMYLCASRPPAVVSYNEQFFGPGTRLTVL.

This sequence joins TRBV7-6 and TRBJ2-1; 10 bases fit TRBD2. CDR1 is SGHVS and CDR2 is FNYEAQ in the germline V gene. The length of the CDR3 is 15 residues. Trimming at V came to 1 base and at J to 12 bases, leaving 9 bases not matched to a gene. The CDR3 sequence: CASSLEPAGGPGQFF. DNA of the CDR3: TGTGCCAGCAGCTTAGAACCAGCGGGAGGGCCCGGGCAGTTCTTC.

The chain recombines TRBV6-2 or TRBV6-3 with TRBJ2-7, with a tentative D call TRBD2 (5 bases). Germline CDR1 is MNHEY and CDR2 is SVGEGT. This CDR3 has 12 amino acids. Trimming shortened V by 6 bases and J by 4 bases, and 10 bases separated the two germline ends. The DNA of the CDR3 is TGTGCCAGCAGGGACGGACTTTACGAGCAGTACTTC. Protein product: CASRDGLYEQYF.

This clonotype was counted between two and nine times. The gene calls are TRBV7-9 and TRBJ2-5; D remains ambiguous. CDR3 length equals 11 residues. Trimming shortened V by 5 bases and J by 4 bases, and 5 bases separated the two germline ends. CDR1 is SEHNR, CDR2 FQNEAQ, per germline (reference sequence). This CDR3 is CASSRSETQYF. CDR3 DNA: TGTGCCAGCAGCCGATCAGAGACCCAGTACTTC.

This clonotype was observed a handful of times. The chain is built from TRBV19 and TRBJ2-1; 11 nucleotides agree with TRBD2. V shed 9 bases, J shed 4 bases, and the junction held 8 bases outside the gene matches. Germline V gives CDR1 LNHDA, CDR2 SQIVND (reference sequence). CDR3 length equals 15 residues. The CDR3 DNA reads TGTGCCAGCGCCACCGGGACTAGCGGTTACAATGAGCAGTTCTTC. It specifies CASATGTSGYNEQFF.

The rearrangement joins TRBV7-2 to TRBJ2-3; D uncertain. This CDR3 has 17 residues. Trimming took 4 bases from V and 5 from J, leaving 22 bases between them. Germline V gene lookup returns CDR1 SGHTA and CDR2 FQGNSA. The CDR3 region is CASSSTRPQLPRDTQYF. CDR3 bases: TGTGCCAGCAGCTCCACCCGTCCTCAGTTGCCCCGAGATACGCAGTATTTT.

CDR3: CASSILAGEGHGELFF. Written as DNA, the CDR3 is TGTGCCAGTAGTATACTAGCGGGAGAGGGTCACGGGGAGCTGTTTTTT. V gene TRBV19 combines with J gene TRBJ2-2, with 10 positions matching TRBD2. Germline V CDR1 and CDR2: LNHDA, SQIVND (reference sequence). CDR3 size: 16 residues. J was trimmed by 7 bases and V by 2 bases; bases with no gene match: 7. The whole variable domain, filled in from reference TRBV19 and TRBJ2-2, reads DGGITQSPKYLFRKEGQNVTLSCEQNLNHDAMYWYRQDPGQGLRLIYYSQIVNDFQKGDIAEGYSVSREKKESFPLTVTSAQKNPTAFYLCASSILAGEGHGELFFGEGSRLTVL.

This clonotype was seen a handful of times. The chain combines TRBV19 with TRBJ2-2, with 7 bases lining up with TRBD2. Germline CDR1 reads LNHDA; CDR2 reads SQIVND (reference sequence). The CDR3 loop spans 14 amino acids. Trimming took 5 bases from V and 3 from J; bases not matched to a gene: 3. The CDR3 DNA reads TGTGCCAGTAGTGTGGGAGGGTACACCGGGGAGCTGTTTTTT. This codes for CASSVGGYTGELFF.